Below are 8 T cell receptor beta chains sequenced from a single sample in a study of T cell repertoires in cytomegalovirus infection. TCRdb redid the calling of the reads with MiXCR, one entry per CDR3 protein. The repertoire has hundreds of thousands of distinct CDR3 sequences, approximately 46% of them found once; the top ten carry about 41%. Their target antigens are unknown. This specimen consisted of cultured PBMCs, obtained from culture after CMV antigen stimulation. The receptors stem from a human donor in good health (CMV status not recorded). Some clones in this sample may be carry-over from other donors' samples.

The chain links TRBV7-6 to TRBJ2-3, with D perhaps matching TRBD1 (5 bases). This CDR3 has 15 amino acids. Germline V gene sequence: CDR1 SGHVS, CDR2 FNYEAQ. The V and J ends lost 5 bases and 2 bases respectively, with 14 bases between them. CDR3: CASSRGAAITDTQYF. In DNA form, the CDR3 reads TGTGCCAGCAGCCGTGGGGCCGCGATCACAGATACGCAGTATTTT.

The V call is TRBV7-8, the J call TRBJ1-1; tentatively, D is TRBD1 (5 bases). Trimming took 5 bases from V and 6 from J, leaving 16 bases between them. The V gene's germline CDR1 is SGHVS and CDR2 FQNEAQ. The CDR3 loop spans 14 amino acids. CDR3 DNA: TGTGCCAGCAGCGCTTTAGGAGGGGTCCCTGAAGCTTTCTTT. The encoded protein is CASSALGGVPEAFF.

This clonotype showed up just a few times. The gene calls are TRBV15 and TRBJ2-5; 9 bases align to TRBD2. Trimming took 1 base from V and 4 from J; bases not matched to a gene: 1. Germline CDR1 reads LNHNV; CDR2 reads YYDKDF (reference sequence). This CDR3 comprises 14 residues. The CDR3 region is CATSRVRGGETQYF. The CDR3, as DNA: TGTGCCACCAGCAGAGTGCGGGGGGGAGAGACCCAGTACTTC.

The chain combines TRBV7-9 with TRBJ1-2, with D unclear. Trimming stripped 5 bases from V and 1 base from J, with 14 bases between. The CDR3 spans 15 residues. In germline, CDR1 is SEHNR, CDR2 FQNEAQ (reference sequence). Here the CDR3 reads CASSAPGGINYGYTF. Here the CDR3 DNA reads TGTGCCAGCAGCGCCCCAGGCGGGATTAACTATGGCTACACCTTC.

The chain couples TRBV7-2 to TRBJ2-2; D might be TRBD2 (7 bases). CDR1 and CDR2 (germline): SGHTA, FQGNSA. The CDR3 contains 16 residues. Trimming shortened V by 5 bases and J by 3 bases, and 16 bases separated the two germline ends. The CDR3 loop is CASSPGGLRYTGELFF. The CDR3 DNA sequence: TGTGCCAGCAGCCCCGGGGGGCTACGGTACACCGGGGAGCTGTTTTTT. The full variable domain, in which reference TRBV7-2 and TRBJ2-2 provide the parts outside the CDR3, is GAGVSQSPSNKVTEKGKDVELRCDPISGHTALYWYRQSLGQGLEFLIYFQGNSAPDKSGLPSDRFSAERTGGSVSTLTIQRTQQEDSAVYLCASSPGGLRYTGELFFGEGSRLTVL.

This clonotype was counted a few times. The chain links TRBV7-2 to TRBJ2-4, with no clear D. V lost 4 bases and J lost 0, with 13 bases in between. The CDR3 runs to 16 residues. Germline loops: CDR1 SGHTA, CDR2 FQGNSA. CDR3 DNA sequence: TGTGCCAGCAGCTCCCTAGGGCTGGGAGCCAAAAACATTCAGTACTTC. It yields the protein CASSSLGLGAKNIQYF. Complete variable domain (other parts from reference TRBV7-2 and TRBJ2-4): GAGVSQSPSNKVTEKGKDVELRCDPISGHTALYWYRQSLGQGLEFLIYFQGNSAPDKSGLPSDRFSAERTGGSVSTLTIQRTQQEDSAVYLCASSSLGLGAKNIQYFGAGTRLSVL.

The rearrangement uses TRBV18 and TRBJ1-1; a possible D gene is TRBD1 (5 bases). V lost 2 bases and J lost 4, with 14 bases in between. Germline lookup yields CDR1 KGHSH and CDR2 LQKENI. This CDR3 spans 15 amino acids. CDR3 sequence: CASSPTAGTVTEAFF. The CDR3 nucleotides read TGTGCCAGCTCACCAACGGCCGGGACCGTCACTGAAGCTTTCTTT.

The V call is TRBV10-3, the J call TRBJ2-3, with a possible D match to TRBD1 (5 bases). This CDR3 spans 12 amino acids. Germline V gene data show CDR1 as ENHRY and CDR2 as SYGVKD. V was pared by 6 bases and J by 5 bases, with 9 bases between. CDR3 region: CAIRPTGDTQYF. DNA of the CDR3: TGTGCCATCAGGCCTACAGGAGATACGCAGTATTTT.